Below, 22 T cell receptor beta chains from the same sample are listed, as sequenced in a study of cytomegalovirus exposure and HLA in healthy donors. 13 Jbeta primers and 60 Vbeta primers were used for the PCR. Profiling relied on immunoSEQ multiplex PCR, and the TCRdb table lists in-frame clones only, not all of them. Here the sample spans about 140,000 clones, 75% to 80% being singletons. Sequenced input: PBMCs. All receptors come from a man in his thirties or forties in good health and CMV-seronegative.

The V and J genes are TRBV5-5 and TRBJ2-7; possibly TRBD2 for D (7 bases). CDR1 is SGHKS and CDR2 is YYEKEE in the germline V gene (reference sequence). V lost 0 bases to trimming and J lost 5 bases, with 18 bases between them. The CDR3 spans 16 residues. CDR3 nucleotide sequence: TGTGCCAGCAGCTTGGTGGGGTTTCGGGGGGCCGACGAGCAGTACTTC. Residues: CASSLVGFRGADEQYF.

In this sample, this clone turned up a few times. The chain recombines TRBV19 with TRBJ1-2; D remains ambiguous. The germline CDR1 and CDR2 sequences are LNHDA and SQIVND (reference sequence). CDR3 length equals 12 residues. The V end was cut by 4 bases, the J end by 5 bases, with 8 bases between. For the CDR3, the DNA is TGTGCCAGTAGTAAGTCGGGATATGGCTACACCTTC. This sequence encodes CASSKSGYGYTF.

The chain recombines TRBV21-1 with TRBJ1-2; the table's TRBD1 call for D was not verified on the DNA. TRBV21-1 has pseudogene status. This CDR3 spans 13 amino acids. The CDR3 sequence: CASPTRANYGYTF. Written as DNA, the CDR3 is TGTGCCAGTCCAACACGTGCTAACTATGGCTACACCTTC.

The chain couples TRBV19 to TRBJ2-7, with D perhaps TRBD1 (5 bases). Trimming removed 3 bases from V and 5 bases from J, with 14 bases in between. Germline assignment: CDR1 LNHDA and CDR2 SQIVND (reference sequence). The CDR3 is 14 amino acids. The CDR3 sequence: CASSMVGANDEQYF. CDR3 nucleotide sequence: TGTGCCAGTAGTATGGTAGGGGCTAACGACGAGCAGTACTTC.

The rearrangement joins TRBV7-2 to TRBJ2-4, with D possibly being TRBD2 (6 bases). Trimming took off 3 bases at V and 7 bases at J, with 19 bases between the two ends. The CDR3 covers 16 residues. The V gene's germline CDR1 is SGHTA and CDR2 FQGNSA. CDR3 DNA: TGTGCCAGCAGCTTGGGCGCAGGTGTAGGGAGGAACATTCAGTACTTC. Translation: CASSLGAGVGRNIQYF.

V is TRBV7-8 and J is TRBJ2-7, with 9 bases that match TRBD2. V shed 4 bases and J 5 bases; nucleotides not matched to a gene: 9. CDR1 is SGHVS and CDR2 is FQNEAQ in the germline V gene. The CDR3 has 15 amino acids. DNA for the CDR3: TGTGCCAGCAGCTCCTTAGCGGGAGTAAGCGACGAGCAGTACTTC. Its translation is CASSSLAGVSDEQYF.

This clone has just a few counts. The chain couples TRBV5-1 to TRBJ1-3, with 8 bases identical to TRBD1. With V trimmed by 3 bases and J by 2 bases, 1 base remained unmatched. The CDR3 contains 14 residues. Germline V gene data show CDR1 as SGHRS and CDR2 as YFSETQ. In DNA form, the CDR3 reads TGCGCCAGCAGCTCGACAGGGGCTGGAAACACCATATATTTT. It encodes CASSSTGAGNTIYF.

The rearrangement links TRBV5-3 to TRBJ2-5; a possible D gene is TRBD2 (6 bases). TRBV5-3 is marked as an open reading frame, function uncertain. This CDR3 comprises 14 residues. The V end was cut by 4 bases, the J end by 7 bases, with 17 bases between. Here the CDR3 reads CARSGRDSEGTQYF. The CDR3 nucleotides are TGTGCCAGAAGCGGACGGGACTCCGAAGGGACCCAGTACTTC.

This clone has a handful of counts. The V and J genes are TRBV9 and TRBJ2-5; D is perhaps TRBD2 (6 bases). Germline CDR1 and CDR2: SGDLS and YYNGEE. Between the trimmed V and J ends, which lost 0 bases and 2 bases, there was a span of 11 bases. This CDR3 has 15 residues. The CDR3 region has the DNA TGTGCCAGCAGCGTAGGACTAGTAAGGCAAGAGACCCAGTACTTC. Protein product: CASSVGLVRQETQYF.

This clone was observed a handful of times. The chain carries TRBV4-1 and TRBJ2-7; 7 bases fit TRBD1. Germline CDR1 MGHRA, CDR2 YSYEKL. This CDR3 spans 14 amino acids. Unmatched junction bases numbered 7, after V lost 4 bases and J lost 4 bases. The CDR3 sequence is CASSPRQGGYEQYF. The CDR3 nucleotides are TGCGCCAGCAGCCCAAGACAGGGTGGGTACGAGCAGTACTTC.

This clone was found a few times. This chain links TRBV7-3 with TRBJ2-2; 8 bases are a match to TRBD2. In germline, CDR1 is SGHTA, CDR2 FQGTGA. Trimming removed 3 bases from V and 4 bases from J; junction bases left unmatched: 4. The CDR3 is 15 amino acids. The chain's CDR3 is CASSFAGGSTGELFF. The CDR3 region has the DNA TGTGCCAGCAGCTTTGCGGGAGGTAGCACCGGGGAGCTGTTTTTT.

This clone has only one observation. This chain connects TRBV29-1 to TRBJ1-1; possibly TRBD1 for D (5 bases). The CDR3 runs 14 residues. Germline-derived CDR1 and CDR2 are SQVTM and ANQGSEA. V lost 2 bases and J 4 bases, leaving 14 bases between the germline ends. CDR3 protein: CSVEWFREGTEAFF. DNA for the CDR3: TGCAGCGTTGAATGGTTCAGGGAGGGCACTGAAGCTTTCTTT.

The V gene is TRBV7-8, the J gene TRBJ2-1; D perhaps matches TRBD2 (6 bases). V was trimmed by 1 base and J by 9 bases, leaving 16 bases between them. CDR1 is SGHVS and CDR2 is FQNEAQ in the germline V gene. The CDR3 runs to 15 residues. CDR3 in DNA: TGTGCCAGCAGCTTAGACTCTCGGACGGAGGGTGAGCAGTTCTTC. It translates to CASSLDSRTEGEQFF.

The chain combines TRBV27 with TRBJ2-7; D is perhaps TRBD2 (6 bases). There are 14 residues in the CDR3. Germline lookup yields CDR1 MNHEY and CDR2 SMNVEV (reference sequence). V was pared by 0 bases and J by 1 base, with 7 bases between. The chain's CDR3 is CASSLSGRSYEQYF. In DNA form, the CDR3 reads TGTGCCAGCAGTTTATCGGGGAGGTCCTACGAGCAGTACTTC.

V and J are TRBV9 and TRBJ2-1; the match to TRBD2 covers 12 bases. The V gene's germline CDR1 is SGDLS and CDR2 YYNGEE. The CDR3 totals 18 residues. Trimming took 0 bases from V and 8 from J; bases not matched to a gene: 12. The CDR3 sequence: CASSVERGSSSGGDEQFF. The DNA of the CDR3 is TGTGCCAGCAGCGTAGAGAGGGGATCGTCTAGCGGGGGGGATGAGCAGTTCTTC. Variable domain in full (rest from reference TRBV9 and TRBJ2-1): DSGVTQTPKHLITATGQRVTLRCSPRSGDLSVYWYQQSLDQGLQFLIQYYNGEERAKGNILERFSAQQFPDLHSELNLSSLELGDSALYFCASSVERGSSSGGDEQFFGPGTRLTVL.

This clone was detected once. The chain has TRBV7-3 and TRBJ2-2, with TRBD2 matching over 7 bases. V lost 5 bases, J lost 4 bases, and 13 bases stayed unmatched. CDR1 is SGHTA and CDR2 is FQGTGA in the germline V gene. This CDR3 spans 17 amino acids. This CDR3 reads CASSPWTRIDSTGELFF. The CDR3 nucleotides are TGTGCCAGCAGCCCTTGGACTAGGATCGATAGCACCGGGGAGCTGTTTTTT.

The chain combines TRBV13 with TRBJ1-5; tentative D call: TRBD1 (5 bases). The CDR3 is made up of 18 amino acids. Germline CDR1 is PRHDT and CDR2 is FYEKMQ (reference sequence). Trimming left V 1 base short and J 1 base short, with 17 bases between. Here the CDR3 DNA reads TGTGCCAGCAGCTTAGCAGGGCGGATGGGGAAGAGCAATCAGCCCCAGCATTTT. It specifies CASSLAGRMGKSNQPQHF.

This rearrangement joins TRBV2 to TRBJ1-2, with 8 bases that match TRBD1. The CDR3 loop spans 15 amino acids. The V gene end was trimmed by 8 bases and the J gene end by 3 bases; junction bases not matched to a gene: 11. CDR1 and CDR2 (germline): SNHLY, FYNNEI. CDR3 bases: TGTGCCAGCGGACCAAGGACAGGGATCGACTATGGCTACACCTTC. It translates to CASGPRTGIDYGYTF.

This rearrangement joins TRBV27 to TRBJ2-5; 8 bases are a match to TRBD2. J lost 4 bases, V lost 0 bases, and 7 bases had no gene match. This CDR3 is 16 amino acids long. The germline V gene has CDR1 MNHEY and CDR2 SMNVEV (reference sequence). In DNA, the CDR3 is TGTGCCAGCAGTTTATCGTTAGCGGGAAGGGGAGAGACCCAGTACTTC. Translated, it gives CASSLSLAGRGETQYF.

The V gene is TRBV2, the J gene TRBJ2-5, with D perhaps TRBD1 (6 bases). The length of the CDR3 is 13 residues. Looked up from germline, CDR1 is SNHLY and CDR2 is FYNNEI. V shed 10 bases and J shed 5 bases, with 17 bases lying between them. The CDR3 DNA reads as TGTGCCACTGCTAGGGGGTCGAGGGAGACCCAGTACTTC. Its translation: CATARGSRETQYF.

This chain uses TRBV7-2 with TRBJ2-3; tentatively, D is TRBD2 (5 bases). V gave up 2 bases and J gave up 4 bases, with 16 bases separating them. Germline V gene data show CDR1 as SGHTA and CDR2 as FQGNSA. CDR3 length equals 16 residues. For the CDR3, the DNA is TGTGCCAGCAGCTTACTGGGCGGGTTAAACCCAGATACGCAGTATTTT. As protein: CASSLLGGLNPDTQYF. Variable domain in full (rest from reference TRBV7-2 and TRBJ2-3): GAGVSQSPSNKVTEKGKDVELRCDPISGHTALYWYRQSLGQGLEFLIYFQGNSAPDKSGLPSDRFSAERTGGSVSTLTIQRTQQEDSAVYLCASSLLGGLNPDTQYFGPGTRLTVL.

The table lists this clone with a few counts. The chain employs TRBV15 and TRBJ2-1, with 9 bases matching TRBD1. Germline loops: CDR1 LNHNV, CDR2 YYDKDF (reference sequence). V lost 4 bases to trimming and J lost 7 bases; unmatched junction nucleotides: 5. CDR3 length equals 14 residues. CDR3 coding DNA: TGTGCCACCAGCAAGGGGACAGGGTGGAATGAGCAGTTCTTC. Amino acid sequence: CATSKGTGWNEQFF.